The 9 T cell receptor beta chains below all came from one sample that was sequenced in a study of blood T cells in healthy people across ages (dated by TCRdb to 2014 to 2015). Library preparation employed 5' RACE. Reads for this sample came from an Illumina HiSeq 2500. A second PCR of roughly 7 to 11 cycles was performed with a sample-barcoded 5' primer and a J-beta primer mix. TCRdb reprocessing: public reads trimmed at Q25 with fastp, clones called with MiXCR, in-frame beta chains kept. Identical CDR3 protein sequences are pooled into one entry, listed with their most common genes and DNA. The sample has around 1,000,000 distinct CDR3 sequences on record, under 30% of them singletons. The top ten constitute around 0.75% of the sample. Separately, the same data were catalogued under a study of T cells of mothers and their children.

The sample was blood. These receptors were obtained from a girl aged 2 to 9 in good health.

This chain uses TRBV5-1 with TRBJ2-7, with TRBD1 matching over 10 bases. Germline CDR1 SGHRS, CDR2 YFSETQ. The CDR3 loop spans 15 amino acids. Trimming at V came to 4 bases and at J to 3 bases, leaving 7 bases not matched to a gene. The CDR3 spells CASSQTRDRGYEQYF. CDR3 nucleotide sequence: TGCGCCAGCAGCCAAACCCGGGACAGGGGCTACGAGCAGTACTTC.

The chain combines TRBV29-1 with TRBJ2-3, with D maybe TRBD2 (6 bases). Trimming took off 6 bases at V and 0 bases at J, with 22 bases between the two ends. The V gene's germline CDR1 is SQVTM and CDR2 ANQGSEA. The CDR3 sequence is 17 residues long. CDR3 region: CSVLGSFRDSSTDTQYF. The CDR3 DNA is TGCAGCGTCCTCGGATCTTTCCGGGACTCCAGCACAGATACGCAGTATTTT.

This clonotype was observed once. The rearrangement links TRBV5-1 to TRBJ2-5, with 11 bases that match TRBD2. Germline CDR1 is SGHRS and CDR2 is YFSETQ. After removal of 7 bases from V and 13 bases from J, the junction contained 15 bases not matched to a gene. The CDR3 extends over 14 amino acids. The CDR3 coding sequence is TGCGCCAGCCGAAGCTTGGCACTAGCGGGAGACTGGTACTTC. Translation gives CASRSLALAGDWYF.

The chain combines TRBV12-3 or TRBV12-4 with TRBJ1-4; no clear D. This CDR3 spans 22 amino acids. Trimming cost V 1 base and J 5 bases, with 32 bases left between them. CDR3 amino acids: CASSLDPGSWSLVAAKNEKLFF. The CDR3 DNA reads TGTGCCAGCAGTTTAGACCCAGGATCTTGGTCCTTGGTGGCGGCAAAGAATGAAAAACTGTTTTTT.

The chain links TRBV18 to TRBJ2-5; no definite D call. Between the trimmed V and J ends, which lost 6 bases and 2 bases, there was a span of 13 bases. Looked up from germline, CDR1 is KGHSH and CDR2 is LQKENI. The CDR3 sequence is 14 residues long. The CDR3 DNA reads as TGTGCCAGCTCGCCTGCCGGGCATCAAGAGACCCAGTACTTC. It specifies CASSPAGHQETQYF.

A few counts support this clonotype. The chain joins TRBV12-3 or TRBV12-4 to TRBJ2-7, with 7 bases aligning to TRBD2. Trimming cost V 5 bases and J 7 bases; bases outside gene matches: 17. The CDR3 sequence is 16 residues long. The CDR3 nucleotides are TGTGCCAGCAGTCTTCCTGGGGGGAGGGCCGTGGTAGAGCAGTACTTC. It specifies CASSLPGGRAVVEQYF.

J is TRBJ2-3 and V is TRBV15; 9 positions match TRBD2. This CDR3 has 18 amino acids. Germline values: CDR1 LNHNV, CDR2 YYDKDF (reference sequence). V dropped 7 bases and J dropped 3; count of bases not matched to a gene: 17. DNA of the CDR3: TGTGCCACCACCAAGAGGAGGTTAGCGGGGGCGGGAACAGATACGCAGTATTTT. It translates to CATTKRRLAGAGTDTQYF. Full variable domain (outside the CDR3, taken from reference TRBV15 and TRBJ2-3): DAMVIQNPRYQVTQFGKPVTLSCSQTLNHNVMYWYQQKSSQAPKLLFHYYDKDFNNEADTPDNFQSRRPNTSFCFLDIRSPGLGDTAMYLCATTKRRLAGAGTDTQYFGPGTRLTVL.

V and J are TRBV6-6 and TRBJ1-1; D possibly corresponds to TRBD1 (5 bases). CDR1 is MNHNY, CDR2 SVGAGI, per germline (reference sequence). The V end was cut by 2 bases, the J end by 5 bases, with 24 bases between. There are 18 residues in the CDR3. For the CDR3, the DNA is TGTGCCAGCAGTTACGGGATGAGGGGTGATAGGGCTGAGACTGAAGCTTTCTTT. Its translation: CASSYGMRGDRAETEAFF.

The rearrangement links TRBV6-2 or TRBV6-3 to TRBJ1-2, with a weak D call TRBD1 (5 bases). V lost 6 bases and J 8 bases, leaving 22 bases between the germline ends. The germline V gene encodes CDR1 MNHEY and CDR2 SVGEGT. The CDR3 length is 15 residues. CDR3 sequence reads: CASSNPGTALGGYTF. The CDR3 coding sequence is TGTGCCAGCAGCAACCCCGGGACGGCGTTAGGCGGCTACACCTTC.